This TCR beta chain was observed in a study of T cells in Graves' hyperthyroidism and ophthalmopathy. Regions amplified from RNA transcripts were the TCR beta CDR3 regions. In the first-round RT-PCR of the TCR CDR3, the HTBI primer set was used. TCRdb reanalysed the multiplex PCR reads using MiXCR and keeps one entry per CDR3 protein. The sample consists of approximately 360,000 distinct CDR3 sequences, 15% to 18% of them appearing once. This clonotype occurred many times. The CDR3 is 14 amino acids. V was pared by 6 bases and J by 1 base, with 12 bases between. CDR1 is SNHLY and CDR2 is FYNNEI in the germline V gene.

V usage is TRBV2 and J usage is TRBJ2-5; D unclear. Sequencing was carried out using blood. The receptor was derived from a woman between 18 and 29 years old with Graves' hyperthyroidism that later progressed to Graves' ophthalmopathy. This CDR3 reads CASSQDQPQETQYF. CDR3 DNA: TGTGCCAGCAGCCAGGACCAACCCCAAGAGACCCAGTACTTC. The full variable domain, its missing parts supplied by reference TRBV2 and TRBJ2-5, is EPEVTQTPSHQVTQMGQEVILRCVPISNHLYFYWYRQILGQKVEFLVSFYNNEISEKSEIFDDQFSVERPDGSNFTLKIRSTKLEDSAMYFCASSQDQPQETQYFGPGTRLLVL.